A single T cell receptor beta chain is shown here with its context. Its target is not known. This sample is part of a study of T cell responses to AZD1222 COVID-19 vaccine. Study-wide context: Second-dose timings of about 4 or about 12 weeks were pooled.

V trimming: 1 base; J trimming: 5 bases; junction bases outside the gene matches: 5. Germline values: CDR1 SGHRS, CDR2 YFSETQ. The CDR3 runs 16 residues. Study results and limitations: Only a handful of AZD1222 recipients, more than 5 in all, had baseline seropositivity. Clonal diversity was possibly underestimated, and white British individuals and females predominated among donors. Nearly half of unique spike-specific TCRs reportedly avoided B.1.351 and B.1.1.7 mutated regions.

The protocol was immunoSEQ multiplex PCR, while the TCRdb copy is restricted to in-frame clones and leaves out a portion. The table includes about 130,000 clones, about 89% detected once. This sequence was found in an adult in good health. Sequencing was performed on peripheral blood, taken on day 0 of AZD1222 vaccination. J is TRBJ2-3 and V is TRBV5-1, with TRBD2 matching 12 bases. Here the CDR3 reads CASSLLAGGSGDTQYF. The CDR3 DNA follows: TGCGCCAGCAGCTTGCTAGCGGGGGGGTCGGGAGATACGCAGTATTTT.